The sequence of this TCR beta chain was determined in a study of shared clonotypes between healthy human individuals. CDR3 length: 14 residues. The ends were cut back, 3 bases at V and 9 bases at J, with 18 bases in the middle. Germline values: CDR1 SGDLS, CDR2 YYNGEE. Source study methods: Filtering was not the same, since immunoSEQ gave junction-only sequences without quality scores. The method was immunoSEQ multiplex PCR; TCRdb's version includes in-frame clones alone and lacks a portion of them. That table furnishes V, J and clone size, whereas the DNA furnished D and trimming. The data show more than 500,000 clones, with roughly 95% seen just once and about 0.06% held by the top ten.

This receptor was taken from a woman aged 25 to 39 in good health. The sample was naive CD4+ T cells sorted from blood. Subset described: CD45RA+ positively selected. The V call is TRBV9, the J call TRBJ2-5; unclear D gene. In nucleotides, the CDR3 is TGTGCCAGCAGCGCCGGCCTAGGTTACGAGGCCCAGTACTTC. This encodes CASSAGLGYEAQYF. The variable domain in full, completed from reference TRBV9 and TRBJ2-5, reads DSGVTQTPKHLITATGQRVTLRCSPRSGDLSVYWYQQSLDQGLQFLIQYYNGEERAKGNILERFSAQQFPDLHSELNLSSLELGDSALYFCASSAGLGYEAQYFGPGTRLLVL.